This entry features one TCR beta chain sequence. These data originate in a study of blood T cell repertoires in COVID-19. For the study at large: COVID-19 samples from acute and convalescent phases originated in the United States, Italy and Spain.

Source study methods: Researchers report that nucleated cell counts were estimated from reference gene primer amplification. TCRdb's copy holds only in-frame clones and misses some; the assay was immunoSEQ multiplex PCR. V and J calls and clone size are given by that table; D and trimming were obtained from the DNA. The sample records approximately 140,000 clones, around 84% being singletons. The CDR3 runs 16 residues. Sequenced input: peripheral blood. The source of this sequence is a woman aged 60-70 years with acute or convalescent COVID-19. The gene calls are TRBV21-1 and TRBJ2-7; TRBD1 is the table's D call and was not checked against the DNA. TRBV21-1 is a documented pseudogene. The CDR3 region is CASSFRDRAGSYEQYF. CDR3 DNA sequence: TGTGCCAGCAGCTTCCGGGACAGGGCGGGCTCCTACGAGCAGTACTTC.